These 14 T cell receptor beta chains share one sample of origin, sequenced in a study of cytomegalovirus exposure and HLA in healthy donors. PCR employed 60 Vbeta and 13 Jbeta primers. This table comes from immunoSEQ multiplex PCR, and its TCRdb copy is limited to in-frame clones, with some not included. The sample consists of tens of thousands of clones, about two thirds of them appearing once. The sample taken for sequencing was PBMCs. The source of these receptors is a woman in her 40s in good health and CMV-seropositive.

V gene TRBV2 combines with J gene TRBJ2-3, with 13 bases identical to TRBD2. The CDR3 length is 15 residues. The V and J ends lost 6 bases and 9 bases, in that order; junction bases with no gene match: 9. Germline lookup yields CDR1 SNHLY and CDR2 FYNNEI. DNA of the CDR3: TGTGCCAGCAGCCCCGGGACTAGCGGGGTCAACACGCAGTATTTT. Its translation: CASSPGTSGVNTQYF.

The rearrangement links TRBV10-3 to TRBJ2-6, with a tentative D call TRBD2 (7 bases). Germline CDR1 reads ENHRY; CDR2 reads SYGVKD. V gave up 4 bases and J gave up 0 bases, with 13 bases separating them. The CDR3 runs to 17 residues. The CDR3 nucleotides are TGTGCCATCAGTGCTGGGGGGGCAAGCTCTGGGGCCAACGTCCTGACTTTC. Protein sequence: CAISAGGASSGANVLTF.

The rearrangement uses TRBV5-8 and TRBJ1-1; D is uncertain. The CDR3 is 12 amino acids. The germline V gene encodes CDR1 SGHTS and CDR2 YDEGEE. The V and J ends lost 0 bases and 7 bases respectively, with 7 bases between them. CDR3 protein: CASSLELSEAFF. CDR3 DNA: TGTGCCAGCAGCTTGGAACTTAGTGAAGCTTTCTTT.

The table lists this clone with a few counts. The gene calls are TRBV7-9 and TRBJ2-7; 9 bases align to TRBD1. This CDR3 region has 17 residues. Per germline, CDR1 SEHNR and CDR2 FQNEAQ (reference sequence). After removal of 5 bases from V and 5 bases from J, the junction contained 16 bases not matched to a gene. CDR3 in amino acids: CASSPGQGSSLFHEQYF. CDR3 DNA: TGTGCCAGCAGCCCCGGACAGGGGAGTTCTTTGTTCCACGAGCAGTACTTC.

This clone was counted between two and nine times. The V call is TRBV15, the J call TRBJ1-2; perhaps TRBD1 as D (5 bases). With 2 bases removed from V and 6 bases from J, the gap between germline ends came to 16 bases. CDR3 length equals 15 residues. Germline CDR1 and CDR2: LNHNV and YYDKDF (reference sequence). CDR3 DNA: TGTGCCACCAGCAGACGATTCGGGGGTATGGATGGCTACACCTTC. Translating gives CATSRRFGGMDGYTF.

V gene TRBV9 combines with J gene TRBJ1-6; no reliable D call. Trimming took off 4 bases at V and 0 bases at J, with 11 bases between the two ends. Germline CDR1 reads SGDLS; CDR2 reads YYNGEE. This CDR3 region has 16 residues. Here the CDR3 reads CASSPRSNSYNSPLHF. For the CDR3, the DNA is TGTGCCAGCAGCCCCCGATCTAACTCCTATAATTCACCCCTCCACTTT. Complete variable domain (other parts from reference TRBV9 and TRBJ1-6): DSGVTQTPKHLITATGQRVTLRCSPRSGDLSVYWYQQSLDQGLQFLIQYYNGEERAKGNILERFSAQQFPDLHSELNLSSLELGDSALYFCASSPRSNSYNSPLHFGNGTRLTVT.

The chain carries TRBV6-6 and TRBJ1-6; D gene ambiguous. The CDR3 loop spans 13 amino acids. CDR1 is MNHNY and CDR2 is SVGAGI in the germline V gene (reference sequence). The V and J ends lost 8 bases and 8 bases respectively, with 13 bases between them. In nucleotides, the CDR3 is TGTGCCAGCGTCAGAGACTTTGATTCACCCCTCCACTTT. Protein product: CASVRDFDSPLHF.

V gene TRBV9 combines with J gene TRBJ1-4; 8 bases line up with TRBD1. The germline V gene encodes CDR1 SGDLS and CDR2 YYNGEE. J was trimmed by 4 bases and V by 2 bases; bases with no gene match: 1. The length of the CDR3 is 14 residues. CDR3: CASSVGQDNEKLFF. CDR3 in DNA: TGTGCCAGCAGCGTGGGACAGGATAATGAAAAACTGTTTTTT. The full variable domain, with the rest looked up from reference TRBV9 and TRBJ1-4, is DSGVTQTPKHLITATGQRVTLRCSPRSGDLSVYWYQQSLDQGLQFLIQYYNGEERAKGNILERFSAQQFPDLHSELNLSSLELGDSALYFCASSVGQDNEKLFFGSGTQLSVL.

This rearrangement joins TRBV6-5 to TRBJ1-2; TRBD1 might be the D (5 bases). The germline V and J ends were trimmed by 2 bases and 0 bases, with 13 bases remaining between them. Germline-derived CDR1 and CDR2 are MNHEY and SVGAGI. The CDR3 length is 16 residues. CDR3 DNA: TGTGCCAGCAGTTACGCGGGGGGTCGCACTAACTATGGCTACACCTTC. Translating it yields CASSYAGGRTNYGYTF.

This clone was seen only a few times. The V gene is TRBV29-1, the J gene TRBJ1-1; a possible D gene is TRBD1 (5 bases). The germline gives CDR1 SQVTM, CDR2 ANQGSEA. This CDR3 has 13 residues. With 6 bases removed from V and 6 bases from J, the gap between germline ends came to 17 bases. CDR3 loop: CSVLWSGSAEAFF. Here the CDR3 DNA reads TGCAGCGTCCTGTGGTCAGGGTCGGCTGAAGCTTTCTTT.

The gene calls are TRBV6-1 and TRBJ1-5; D is uncertain. The length of the CDR3 is 15 residues. Germline V gene data show CDR1 as MNHNS and CDR2 as SASEGT. V lost 0 bases, J lost 9 bases, and 15 bases lay in between. The CDR3 nucleotides read TGTGCCAGCAGTGAAGCGCCGGAGGGCCGTTGGCCCCAGCATTTT. Translated, it gives CASSEAPEGRWPQHF.

This clone came up a few times. The sample carries other DNA sequences with the same CDR3. The rearrangement links TRBV9 to TRBJ2-5, with TRBD2 matching 11 bases. This CDR3 has 14 residues. V was clipped by 0 bases and J by 5 bases; unmatched bases: 0. The germline V gene has CDR1 SGDLS and CDR2 YYNGEE. The CDR3: CASSVGLAGETQYF. The CDR3 coding sequence is TGTGCCAGCAGCGTAGGACTAGCGGGGGAGACCCAGTACTTC.

The CDR3 protein is CASSLTTGAYYGYTF. The CDR3 nucleotides are TGTGCCAGCAGCCTTACTACAGGGGCCTACTATGGCTACACCTTC. V gene TRBV14 combines with J gene TRBJ1-2; 7 bases line up with TRBD1. The germline CDR1 and CDR2 sequences are SGHDN and FVKESK. The CDR3 has 15 residues. Trimming cost V 4 bases and J 3 bases; bases outside gene matches: 8.

V is TRBV5-1 and J is TRBJ2-1, with a tentative D call TRBD2 (7 bases). The CDR3 runs to 14 residues. Germline V gene data show CDR1 as SGHRS and CDR2 as YFSETQ. Trimming removed 5 bases at V and 8 bases at J, with 17 bases between. The CDR3 nucleotides are TGCGCCAGCAGTGACGGGGGGCATCTTGATGAGCAGTTCTTC. Translation: CASSDGGHLDEQFF.